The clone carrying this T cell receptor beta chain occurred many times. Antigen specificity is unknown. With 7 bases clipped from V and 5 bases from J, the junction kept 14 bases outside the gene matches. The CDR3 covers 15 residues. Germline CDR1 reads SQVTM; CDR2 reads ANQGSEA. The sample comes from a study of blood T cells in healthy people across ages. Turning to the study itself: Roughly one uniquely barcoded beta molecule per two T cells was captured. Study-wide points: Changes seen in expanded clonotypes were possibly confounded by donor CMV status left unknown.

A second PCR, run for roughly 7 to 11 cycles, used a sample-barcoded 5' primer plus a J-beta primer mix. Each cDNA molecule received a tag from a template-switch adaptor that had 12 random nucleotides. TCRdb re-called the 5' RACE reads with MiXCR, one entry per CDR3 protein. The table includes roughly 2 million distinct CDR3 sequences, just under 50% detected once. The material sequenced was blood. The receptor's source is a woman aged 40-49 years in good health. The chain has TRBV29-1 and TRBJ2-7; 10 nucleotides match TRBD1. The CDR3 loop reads CSGEGIGDRGNEQYF. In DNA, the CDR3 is TGCAGCGGCGAGGGGATTGGGGACAGGGGTAACGAGCAGTACTTC.